These 26 T cell receptor beta chains were sequenced from one sample in a study of identical twins. MiXCR, run by TCRdb on the 5' RACE reads, gives a single entry per CDR3 protein. The table lists roughly 720,000 distinct CDR3 sequences, roughly 18% of them singletons, with 10% to 15% in the top ten. Separately, the same data were catalogued under a study of T cells expressing NK-cell markers.

What was sequenced was PBMCs. The receptors were gathered from a young woman in good health.

The chain joins TRBV7-2 to TRBJ1-1, with D tentatively TRBD1 (6 bases). The germline V gene has CDR1 SGHTA and CDR2 FQGNSA. The CDR3 loop spans 14 amino acids. The V and J ends lost 5 bases and 4 bases respectively, with 14 bases between them. CDR3 sequence: CASSPRGDTTEAFF. Written as DNA, the CDR3 is TGTGCCAGCAGCCCTCGGGGGGACACCACTGAAGCTTTCTTT.

The sample holds a few counts of this clonotype. The V and J genes are TRBV9 and TRBJ2-1, with 7 bases matching TRBD1. Germline V gene data show CDR1 as SGDLS and CDR2 as YYNGEE. The CDR3 totals 15 residues. With 3 bases clipped from V and 4 bases from J, the junction kept 7 bases outside the gene matches. CDR3 sequence (DNA): TGTGCCAGCAGCGCTTCGGGGACAGCGTACAATGAGCAGTTCTTC. It specifies CASSASGTAYNEQFF.

A few counts support this clonotype. V is TRBV7-2 and J is TRBJ2-1, with D perhaps TRBD2 (5 bases). Between the trimmed V and J ends, which lost 5 bases and 7 bases, there was a span of 18 bases. The CDR3 loop spans 15 amino acids. Germline lookup yields CDR1 SGHTA and CDR2 FQGNSA. The CDR3 reads CASSATPARGNEQFF. As DNA, the CDR3 is TGTGCCAGCAGCGCAACTCCGGCCAGAGGGAATGAGCAGTTCTTC. The entire variable domain, with the rest obtained from reference TRBV7-2 and TRBJ2-1, is as follows: GAGVSQSPSNKVTEKGKDVELRCDPISGHTALYWYRQSLGQGLEFLIYFQGNSAPDKSGLPSDRFSAERTGGSVSTLTIQRTQQEDSAVYLCASSATPARGNEQFFGPGTRLTVL.

This clonotype was recorded a few times. The chain couples TRBV20-1 to TRBJ2-3; 10 bases align to TRBD2. Trimming took 4 bases from V and 2 from J; bases not matched to a gene: 9. CDR1 DFQATT and CDR2 SNEGSKA come from the germline V gene (reference sequence). The CDR3 totals 16 residues. The CDR3 DNA follows: TGCAGTGCTATGGTACGGCTAGCGGGGGACACAGATACGCAGTATTTT. Translated, it gives CSAMVRLAGDTDTQYF.

This clonotype was recorded a few times. The rearrangement uses TRBV5-6 and TRBJ2-1; TRBD2 agrees at 8 bases. There are 16 residues in the CDR3. CDR1 is SGHDT and CDR2 is YYEEEE in the germline V gene. Trimming removed 0 bases from V and 9 bases from J; junction bases left unmatched: 11. In DNA form, the CDR3 reads TGTGCCAGCAGCTTGGGTGTAGGACTAGCCCGGCGTGAGCAGTTCTTC. Residues: CASSLGVGLARREQFF.

This clonotype was seen a handful of times. The chain links TRBV29-1 to TRBJ2-1; D perhaps matches TRBD1 (6 bases). Germline V gene sequence: CDR1 SQVTM, CDR2 ANQGSEA. Trimming cost V 4 bases and J 7 bases, with 8 bases left between them. This CDR3 has 11 residues. The CDR3 sequence is CSVAGANEQFF. The CDR3 coding sequence is TGCAGCGTTGCAGGGGCAAATGAGCAGTTCTTC.

This clonotype has more than one count but fewer than ten. This rearrangement joins TRBV7-9 to TRBJ2-4; the D gene is possibly TRBD2 (6 bases). Germline V gene data show CDR1 as SEHNR and CDR2 as FQNEAQ (reference sequence). V gave up 3 bases and J gave up 1 base, with 10 bases separating them. The CDR3 sequence is 15 residues long. CDR3: CASSLVGGAKNIQYF. CDR3 DNA: TGTGCCAGCAGCTTGGTTGGGGGGGCCAAAAACATTCAGTACTTC.

This clonotype was counted only a few times. The V gene is TRBV20-1, the J gene TRBJ2-1; maybe TRBD2 (5 bases). CDR1 DFQATT and CDR2 SNEGSKA come from the germline V gene (reference sequence). CDR3 length equals 15 residues. V dropped 0 bases and J dropped 5 bases, with 14 bases sitting between them. CDR3 residues: CSARDPRSGHNEQFF. Written as DNA, the CDR3 is TGCAGTGCTAGAGATCCACGGAGCGGTCACAATGAGCAGTTCTTC.

This clonotype has more than one count but fewer than ten. V usage is TRBV12-3 or TRBV12-4 and J usage is TRBJ2-5, with unresolved D. V was clipped by 6 bases and J by 5 bases, with 13 bases between them. The CDR3 contains 13 residues. CDR3 nucleotides: TGTGCCAGCAGATCGAGCAGCCGTGAGACCCAGTACTTC. Translated, it gives CASRSSSRETQYF.

DNA of the CDR3: TGTGCCAGCAGTTTAGGGGGCGGGAAGACCCAGTACTTC. Its protein product is CASSLGGGKTQYF. This chain uses TRBV27 with TRBJ2-5; D possibly matches TRBD1 or TRBD2 (6 bases each). V was trimmed by 2 bases and J by 6 bases, leaving 10 bases between them. The length of the CDR3 is 13 residues. Germline V lookup: CDR1 MNHEY, CDR2 SMNVEV (reference sequence).

The table lists this clonotype with a few counts. The chain joins TRBV5-1 to TRBJ2-1; D possibly matches TRBD1 or TRBD2 (5 bases each). The length of the CDR3 is 15 residues. The germline CDR1 and CDR2 sequences are SGHRS and YFSETQ. V was trimmed by 0 bases and J by 6 bases, leaving 13 bases between them. The CDR3 loop reads CASSLAGRTGNEQFF. CDR3 bases: TGCGCCAGCAGCTTGGCGGGGCGGACGGGCAATGAGCAGTTCTTC.

In DNA form, the CDR3 reads TGTGCCAGCAGCCAAGATAGGACAGTGTTCTCGAACACTGAAGCTTTCTTT. Translating it yields CASSQDRTVFSNTEAFF. The gene calls are TRBV3-1 and TRBJ1-1; a possible D gene is TRBD1 (6 bases). Trimming removed 0 bases at V and 1 base at J, with 15 bases between. The CDR3 covers 17 residues. The V gene's germline CDR1 is LGHDT and CDR2 YNNKEL (reference sequence).

In this sample, this clonotype turned up once. The J gene is TRBJ2-1, the V gene TRBV7-9; 10 bases line up with TRBD2. CDR1 and CDR2 (germline): SEHNR, FQNEAQ (reference sequence). This CDR3 is built from 15 residues. The ends lost 6 bases at V and 3 bases at J; junction bases unmatched: 5. This CDR3 is CASRASGRVYNEQFF. The CDR3 region has the DNA TGTGCCAGCAGGGCTAGCGGGAGAGTCTACAATGAGCAGTTCTTC.

This chain uses TRBV7-9 with TRBJ2-1, with D possibly being TRBD1 or TRBD2 (5 bases each). Germline V gene sequence: CDR1 SEHNR, CDR2 FQNEAQ (reference sequence). V shed 6 bases and J shed 8 bases, with 14 bases lying between them. The CDR3 is 13 amino acids. CDR3 loop: CASSFGAKYEQFF. The CDR3 nucleotides are TGTGCCAGCAGTTTCGGGGCTAAATATGAGCAGTTCTTC.

The chain employs TRBV7-9 and TRBJ2-7; a possible D gene is TRBD1 (5 bases). Germline loops: CDR1 SEHNR, CDR2 FQNEAQ (reference sequence). This CDR3 has 14 amino acids. Trimming shortened V by 2 bases and J by 3 bases, and 11 bases separated the two germline ends. The CDR3 bases are TGTGCCAGCAGCTTACAGCAGGGCCTCTACGAGCAGTACTTC. Its translation: CASSLQQGLYEQYF.

This clonotype was counted between two and nine times. This chain uses TRBV12-3 or TRBV12-4 with TRBJ1-1, with D possibly TRBD1 on 5 matching bases. V lost 6 bases and J lost 5, with 16 bases in between. This CDR3 region has 14 residues. The CDR3 loop reads CASSLSGTRTEAFF. The CDR3 nucleotides are TGTGCCAGCAGCCTCTCCGGGACGAGAACTGAAGCTTTCTTT.

This chain uses TRBV10-3 with TRBJ2-1, with TRBD1 matching over 8 bases. The germline V gene has CDR1 ENHRY and CDR2 SYGVKD. V gave up 6 bases and J gave up 9 bases; unmatched junction bases: 10. The CDR3 runs to 14 residues. The CDR3 bases are TGTGCCATCAGCGGACAGGGAGAGAGAGGTGAGCAGTTCTTC. Residues: CAISGQGERGEQFF.

The table lists this clonotype with a few counts. The chain recombines TRBV20-1 with TRBJ1-1, with D hard to call. CDR1 is DFQATT and CDR2 is SNEGSKA in the germline V gene (reference sequence). V lost 1 base and J lost 6, with 6 bases in between. There are 11 residues in the CDR3. The CDR3 DNA is TGCAGTGCTAGAGGTACGGCTGAAGCTTTCTTT. The encoded protein is CSARGTAEAFF.

This clonotype was counted only a few times. The chain couples TRBV10-3 to TRBJ1-1; 7 nucleotides match TRBD1. V dropped 5 bases and J dropped 11; count of bases not matched to a gene: 5. Germline V gene sequence: CDR1 ENHRY, CDR2 SYGVKD. The CDR3 has 11 residues. This chain's CDR3 is CAISRDSEAFF. CDR3 coding DNA: TGTGCCATCAGTCGGGACAGTGAGGCTTTCTTT.

The table lists this clonotype with a few counts. The J gene is TRBJ1-1, the V gene TRBV20-1; a weak D match, TRBD1 (6 bases). The V gene lost 3 bases and the J gene lost 1 base, with 15 bases spanning the gap. This CDR3 spans 15 amino acids. Germline CDR1 and CDR2: DFQATT and SNEGSKA (reference sequence). In DNA, the CDR3 is TGCAGTGCTAGTGTTTTGGGACATTCGAACACTGAAGCTTTCTTT. Its translation: CSASVLGHSNTEAFF.

This clonotype turned up a few times. V is TRBV5-1 and J is TRBJ2-2; 7 nucleotides agree with TRBD1. CDR3 length: 16 residues. With V trimmed by 0 bases and J by 1 base, 3 bases remained unmatched. The germline V gene has CDR1 SGHRS and CDR2 YFSETQ. The CDR3 nucleotides read TGCGCCAGCAGCTTGGGACAGGGTAGGAACACCGGGGAGCTGTTTTTT. Protein product: CASSLGQGRNTGELFF.

The chain recombines TRBV20-1 with TRBJ2-4, with D perhaps TRBD2 (6 bases). The germline V gene has CDR1 DFQATT and CDR2 SNEGSKA (reference sequence). The CDR3 consists of 14 residues. V dropped 3 bases and J dropped 3 bases, with 12 bases sitting between them. The CDR3 DNA follows: TGCAGTGCTAGCGGGAGTAAGGGCAAAAACATTCAGTACTTC. Translating gives CSASGSKGKNIQYF.

In nucleotides, the CDR3 is TGTGCCAGCAGCTGGAGCGGACGGACAGGGTTGTCCTACGAGCAGTACTTC. Amino acids: CASSWSGRTGLSYEQYF. The chain uses TRBV27 and TRBJ2-7; TRBD1 aligns across 8 bases. Germline V lookup: CDR1 MNHEY, CDR2 SMNVEV (reference sequence). This CDR3 spans 17 amino acids. V lost 6 bases, J lost 1 base, and 14 bases stayed unmatched.

This clonotype was counted a few times. This rearrangement joins TRBV25-1 to TRBJ1-2; D unresolved. Trimming took off 5 bases at V and 12 bases at J, with 13 bases between the two ends. Per germline, CDR1 MGHDK and CDR2 SYGVNS. CDR3 size: 11 residues. Here the CDR3 reads CASSQRGKHTF. CDR3 DNA: TGTGCCAGCAGTCAACGTGGGAAGCACACCTTC.

This clonotype occurred a few times. The chain is built from TRBV12-5 and TRBJ2-2; D gene unclear. The CDR3 has 16 residues. V shed 0 bases and J shed 0 bases, with 8 bases lying between them. CDR1 LGHNT and CDR2 FRNRAP come from the germline V gene. The CDR3: CASGLVVEPNTGELFF. The CDR3 coding sequence is TGTGCTAGTGGTTTGGTGGTGGAGCCGAACACCGGGGAGCTGTTTTTT.

With regard to this clonotype: One junction end does not reproduce the germline sequence, and a read error may be involved. The chain couples TRBV25-1 to TRBJ2-2, with D possibly matching TRBD2 (5 bases). Germline V CDR1 and CDR2: MGHDK, SYGVNS. This CDR3 spans 16 amino acids. CDR3 bases: TGTGCCAGCAGTGCCCGGGAAACCTCGAACGCCGGGGAGCTGTTTTTT. Its translation is CASSARETSNAGELFF.